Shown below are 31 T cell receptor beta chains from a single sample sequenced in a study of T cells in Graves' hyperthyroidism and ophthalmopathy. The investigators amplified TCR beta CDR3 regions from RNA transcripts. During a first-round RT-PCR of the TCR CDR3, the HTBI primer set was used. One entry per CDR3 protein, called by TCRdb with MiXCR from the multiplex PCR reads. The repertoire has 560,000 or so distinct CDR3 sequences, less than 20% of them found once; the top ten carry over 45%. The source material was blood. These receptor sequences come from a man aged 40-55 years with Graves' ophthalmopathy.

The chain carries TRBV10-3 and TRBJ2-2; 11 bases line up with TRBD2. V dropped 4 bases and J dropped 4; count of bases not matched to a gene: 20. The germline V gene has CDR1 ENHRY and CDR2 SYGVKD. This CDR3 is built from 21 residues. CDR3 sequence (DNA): TGTGCCATCAGTGTCCGAACCCCCAAGACTAGCGGGAAGGCGCTCACCGGGGAGCTGTTTTTT. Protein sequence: CAISVRTPKTSGKALTGELFF.

CDR3 sequence: CAIGPGQGASNQPQHF. CDR3 nucleotides: TGTGCCATCGGGCCGGGACAGGGGGCTTCGAATCAGCCCCAGCATTTT. The J gene is TRBJ1-5, the V gene TRBV10-3; 12 bases are shared with TRBD1. The J segment lost 4 bases and the V segment lost 8 bases, leaving 9 bases of the junction unmatched. CDR3 size: 16 residues. Germline V lookup: CDR1 ENHRY, CDR2 SYGVKD.

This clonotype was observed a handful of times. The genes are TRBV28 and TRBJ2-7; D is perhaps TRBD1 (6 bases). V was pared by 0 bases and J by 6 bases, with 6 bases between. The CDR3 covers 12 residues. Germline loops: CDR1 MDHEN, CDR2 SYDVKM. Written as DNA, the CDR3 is TGTGCCAGCAGTTTATGGACAGGCGAGCAGTACTTC. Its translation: CASSLWTGEQYF.

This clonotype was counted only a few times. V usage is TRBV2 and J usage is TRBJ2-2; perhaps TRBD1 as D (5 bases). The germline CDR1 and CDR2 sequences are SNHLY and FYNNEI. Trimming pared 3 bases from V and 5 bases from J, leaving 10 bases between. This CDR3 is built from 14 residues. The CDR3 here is CASSDRAGTGELFF. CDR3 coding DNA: TGTGCCAGCAGTGACAGGGCTGGGACCGGGGAGCTGTTTTTT. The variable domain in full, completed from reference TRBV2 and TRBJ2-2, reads EPEVTQTPSHQVTQMGQEVILRCVPISNHLYFYWYRQILGQKVEFLVSFYNNEISEKSEIFDDQFSVERPDGSNFTLKIRSTKLEDSAMYFCASSDRAGTGELFFGEGSRLTVL.

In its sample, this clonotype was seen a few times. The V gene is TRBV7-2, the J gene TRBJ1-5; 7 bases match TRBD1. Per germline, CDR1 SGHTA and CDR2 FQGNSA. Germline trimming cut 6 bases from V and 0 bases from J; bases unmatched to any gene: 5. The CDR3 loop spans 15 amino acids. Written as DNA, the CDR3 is TGTGCCAGCAGACAGGGGCCATATAGCAATCAGCCCCAGCATTTT. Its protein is CASRQGPYSNQPQHF.

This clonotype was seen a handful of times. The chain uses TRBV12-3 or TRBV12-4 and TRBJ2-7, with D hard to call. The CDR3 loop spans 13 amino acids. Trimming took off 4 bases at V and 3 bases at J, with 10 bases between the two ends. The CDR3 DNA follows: TGTGCCAGCAGTTCCTATCCTGACTACGAGCAGTACTTC. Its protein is CASSSYPDYEQYF.

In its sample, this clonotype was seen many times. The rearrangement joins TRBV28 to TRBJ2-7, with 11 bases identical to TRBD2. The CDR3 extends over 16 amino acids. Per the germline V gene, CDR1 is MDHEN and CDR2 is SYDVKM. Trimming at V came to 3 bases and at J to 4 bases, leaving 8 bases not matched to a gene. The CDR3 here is CASSFPLAGATYEQYF. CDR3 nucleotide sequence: TGTGCCAGCAGTTTCCCACTAGCGGGAGCGACTTACGAGCAGTACTTC.

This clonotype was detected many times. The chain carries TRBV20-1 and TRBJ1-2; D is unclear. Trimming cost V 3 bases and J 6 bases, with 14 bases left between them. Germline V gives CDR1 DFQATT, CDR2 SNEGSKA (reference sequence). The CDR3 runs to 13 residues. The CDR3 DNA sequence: TGCAGTGCTAGGGTTACCGTTCGGGATGGCTACACCTTC. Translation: CSARVTVRDGYTF.

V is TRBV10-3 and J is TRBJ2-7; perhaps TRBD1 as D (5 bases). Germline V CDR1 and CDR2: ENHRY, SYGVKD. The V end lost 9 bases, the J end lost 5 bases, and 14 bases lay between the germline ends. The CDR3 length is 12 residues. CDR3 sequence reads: CAIQQETNEQYF. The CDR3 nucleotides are TGTGCCATTCAACAGGAAACAAACGAGCAGTACTTC.

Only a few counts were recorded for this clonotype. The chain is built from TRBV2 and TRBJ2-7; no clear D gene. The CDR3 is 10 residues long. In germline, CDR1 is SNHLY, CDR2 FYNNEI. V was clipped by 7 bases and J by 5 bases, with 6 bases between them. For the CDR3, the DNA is TGTGCCAGCAAAGGGAACGAGCAGTACTTC. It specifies CASKGNEQYF.

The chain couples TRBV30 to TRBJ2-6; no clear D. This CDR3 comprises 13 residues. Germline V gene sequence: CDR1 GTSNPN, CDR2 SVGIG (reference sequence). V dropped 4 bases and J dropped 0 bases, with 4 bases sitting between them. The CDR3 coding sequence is TGTGCCTGGAAAATCTCTGGGGCCAACGTCCTGACTTTC. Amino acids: CAWKISGANVLTF.

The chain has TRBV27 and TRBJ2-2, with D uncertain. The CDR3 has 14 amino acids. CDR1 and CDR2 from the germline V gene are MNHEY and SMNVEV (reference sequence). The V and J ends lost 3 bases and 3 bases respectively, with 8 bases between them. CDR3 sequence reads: CASSFFPDTGELFF. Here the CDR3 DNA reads TGTGCCAGCAGTTTTTTCCCGGACACCGGGGAGCTGTTTTTT.

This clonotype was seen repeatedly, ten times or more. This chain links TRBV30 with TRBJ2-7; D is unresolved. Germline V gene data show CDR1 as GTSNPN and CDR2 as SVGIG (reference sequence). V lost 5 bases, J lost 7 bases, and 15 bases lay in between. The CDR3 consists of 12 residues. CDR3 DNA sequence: TGTGCCTGGGACGTTACGGATGGGGAGCAGTACTTC. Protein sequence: CAWDVTDGEQYF.

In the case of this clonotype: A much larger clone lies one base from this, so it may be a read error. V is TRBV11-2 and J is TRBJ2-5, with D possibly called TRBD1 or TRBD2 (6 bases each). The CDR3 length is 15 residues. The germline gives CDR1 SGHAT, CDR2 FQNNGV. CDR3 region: CASRPPGAGQGTQYF. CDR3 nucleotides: TGTGCCAGCAGACCGCCGGGGGCAGGGCAAGGGACCCAGTACTTC.

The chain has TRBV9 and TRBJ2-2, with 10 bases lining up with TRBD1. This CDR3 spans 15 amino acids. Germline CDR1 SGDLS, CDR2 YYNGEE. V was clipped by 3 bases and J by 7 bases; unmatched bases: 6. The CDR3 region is CASSARDRGFGELFF. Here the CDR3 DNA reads TGTGCCAGCAGCGCCCGGGACAGGGGATTCGGGGAGCTGTTTTTT.

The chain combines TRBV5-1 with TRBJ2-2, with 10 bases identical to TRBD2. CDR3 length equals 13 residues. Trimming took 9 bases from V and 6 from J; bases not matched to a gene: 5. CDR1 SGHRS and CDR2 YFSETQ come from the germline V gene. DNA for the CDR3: TGCGCCACCCCGGGACTAGCGTCCGGGGAGCTGTTTTTT. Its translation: CATPGLASGELFF.

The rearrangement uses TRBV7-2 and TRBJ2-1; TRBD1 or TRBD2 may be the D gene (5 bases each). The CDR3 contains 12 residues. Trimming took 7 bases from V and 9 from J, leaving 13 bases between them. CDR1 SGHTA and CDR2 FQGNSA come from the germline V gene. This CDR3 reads CASTLIGAEQFF. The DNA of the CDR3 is TGTGCCAGCACCCTTATCGGGGCTGAGCAGTTCTTC.

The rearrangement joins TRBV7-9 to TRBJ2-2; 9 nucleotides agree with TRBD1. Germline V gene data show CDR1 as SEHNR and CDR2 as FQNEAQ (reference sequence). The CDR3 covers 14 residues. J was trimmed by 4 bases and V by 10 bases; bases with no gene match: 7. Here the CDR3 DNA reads TGTGCCACTAAAGTGACAGGGGGCACCGGGGAGCTGTTTTTT. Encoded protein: CATKVTGGTGELFF.

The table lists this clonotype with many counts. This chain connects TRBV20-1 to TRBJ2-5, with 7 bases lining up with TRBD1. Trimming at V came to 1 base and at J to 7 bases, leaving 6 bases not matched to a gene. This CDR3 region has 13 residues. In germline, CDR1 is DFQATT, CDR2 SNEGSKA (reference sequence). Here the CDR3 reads CSARGQGRGTQYF. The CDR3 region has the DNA TGCAGTGCTAGAGGACAGGGTCGAGGGACCCAGTACTTC.

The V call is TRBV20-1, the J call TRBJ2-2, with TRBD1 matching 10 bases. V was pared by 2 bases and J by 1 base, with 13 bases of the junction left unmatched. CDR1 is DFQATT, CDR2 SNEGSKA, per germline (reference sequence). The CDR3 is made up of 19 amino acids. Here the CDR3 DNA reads TGCAGTGCTAGACGACGTCGGGACAGGGGATCCGGGAACACCGGGGAGCTGTTTTTT. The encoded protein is CSARRRRDRGSGNTGELFF.

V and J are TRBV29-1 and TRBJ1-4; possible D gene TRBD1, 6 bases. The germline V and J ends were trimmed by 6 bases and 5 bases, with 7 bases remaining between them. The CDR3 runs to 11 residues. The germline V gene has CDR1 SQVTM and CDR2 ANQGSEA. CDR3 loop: CSVRGNEKLFF. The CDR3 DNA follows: TGCAGCGTGAGGGGGAATGAAAAACTGTTTTTT.

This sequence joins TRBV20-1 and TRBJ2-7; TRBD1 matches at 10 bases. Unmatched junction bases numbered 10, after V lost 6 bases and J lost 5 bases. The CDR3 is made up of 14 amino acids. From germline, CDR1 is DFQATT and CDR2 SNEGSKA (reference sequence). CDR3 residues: CSAPGWTGGNEQYF. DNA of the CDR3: TGCAGTGCCCCGGGGTGGACAGGGGGTAACGAGCAGTACTTC.

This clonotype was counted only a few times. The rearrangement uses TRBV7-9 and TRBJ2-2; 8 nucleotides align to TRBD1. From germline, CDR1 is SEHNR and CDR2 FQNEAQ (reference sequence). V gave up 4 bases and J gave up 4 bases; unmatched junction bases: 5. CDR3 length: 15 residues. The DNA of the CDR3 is TGTGCCAGCAGCTCCGGACAGGGAGCCACCGGGGAGCTGTTTTTT. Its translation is CASSSGQGATGELFF. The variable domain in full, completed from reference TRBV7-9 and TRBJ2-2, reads DTGVSQNPRHKITKRGQNVTFRCDPISEHNRLYWYRQTLGQGPEFLTYFQNEAQLEKSRLLSDRFSAERPKGSFSTLEIQRTEQGDSAMYLCASSSGQGATGELFFGEGSRLTVL.

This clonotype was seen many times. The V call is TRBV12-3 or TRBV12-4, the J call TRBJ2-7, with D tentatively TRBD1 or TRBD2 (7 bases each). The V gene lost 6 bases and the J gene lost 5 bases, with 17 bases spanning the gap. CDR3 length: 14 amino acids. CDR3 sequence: CASSLGGGRNEQYF. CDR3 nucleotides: TGTGCCAGCAGCTTGGGAGGGGGCCGGAACGAGCAGTACTTC.

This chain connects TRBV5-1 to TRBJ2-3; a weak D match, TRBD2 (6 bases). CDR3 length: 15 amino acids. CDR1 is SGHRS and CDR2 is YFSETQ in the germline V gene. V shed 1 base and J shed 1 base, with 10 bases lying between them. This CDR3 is CASSLQEGRTDTQYF. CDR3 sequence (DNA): TGCGCCAGCAGCTTGCAGGAGGGACGCACAGATACGCAGTATTTT.

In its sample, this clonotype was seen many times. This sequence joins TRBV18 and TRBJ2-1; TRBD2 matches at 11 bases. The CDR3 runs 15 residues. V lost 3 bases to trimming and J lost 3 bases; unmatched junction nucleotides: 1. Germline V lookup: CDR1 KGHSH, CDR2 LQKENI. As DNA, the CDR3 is TGTGCCAGCTCACCGACTAGCGGGGTCTACAATGAGCAGTTCTTC. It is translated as CASSPTSGVYNEQFF.

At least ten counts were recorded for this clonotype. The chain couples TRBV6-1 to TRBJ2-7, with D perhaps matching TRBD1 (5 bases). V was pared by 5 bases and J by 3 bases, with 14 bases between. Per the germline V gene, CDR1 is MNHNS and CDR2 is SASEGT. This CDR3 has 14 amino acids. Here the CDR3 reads CASSYGHRNYEQYF. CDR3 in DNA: TGTGCCAGCAGTTATGGTCACAGGAACTACGAGCAGTACTTC.

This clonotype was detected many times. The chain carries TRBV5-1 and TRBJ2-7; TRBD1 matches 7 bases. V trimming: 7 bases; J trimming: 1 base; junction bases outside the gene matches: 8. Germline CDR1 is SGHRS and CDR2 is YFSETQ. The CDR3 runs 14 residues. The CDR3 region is CASAGTADSYEQYF. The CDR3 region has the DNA TGCGCCAGCGCTGGGACAGCAGATTCCTACGAGCAGTACTTC. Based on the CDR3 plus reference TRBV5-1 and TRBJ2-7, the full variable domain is KAGVTQTPRYLIKTRGQQVTLSCSPISGHRSVSWYQQTPGQGLQFLFEYFSETQRNKGNFPGRFSGRQFSNSRSEMNVSTLELGDSALYLCASAGTADSYEQYFGPGTRLTVT.

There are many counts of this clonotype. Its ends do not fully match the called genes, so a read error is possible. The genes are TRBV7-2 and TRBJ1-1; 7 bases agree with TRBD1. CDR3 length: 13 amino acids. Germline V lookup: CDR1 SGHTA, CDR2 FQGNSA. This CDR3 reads CASNLGGATEAFF. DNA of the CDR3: TGTGCCAGCAACTTAGGGGGCGCGACTGAAGCTTTCTTT.

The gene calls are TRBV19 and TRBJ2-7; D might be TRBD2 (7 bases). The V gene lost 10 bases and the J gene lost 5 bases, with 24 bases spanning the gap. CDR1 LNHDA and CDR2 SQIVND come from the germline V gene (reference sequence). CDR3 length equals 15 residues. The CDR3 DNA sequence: TGTGCCACCTCCTCAAACGGGGGGCGATTAGACGAGCAGTACTTC. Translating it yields CATSSNGGRLDEQYF.

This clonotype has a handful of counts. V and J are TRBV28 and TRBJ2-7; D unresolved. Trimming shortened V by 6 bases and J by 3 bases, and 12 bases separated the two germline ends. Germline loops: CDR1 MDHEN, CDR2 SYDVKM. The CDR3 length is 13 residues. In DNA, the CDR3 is TGTGCCAGCAGCCCCTCCCGGATCTACGAGCAGTACTTC. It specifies CASSPSRIYEQYF.